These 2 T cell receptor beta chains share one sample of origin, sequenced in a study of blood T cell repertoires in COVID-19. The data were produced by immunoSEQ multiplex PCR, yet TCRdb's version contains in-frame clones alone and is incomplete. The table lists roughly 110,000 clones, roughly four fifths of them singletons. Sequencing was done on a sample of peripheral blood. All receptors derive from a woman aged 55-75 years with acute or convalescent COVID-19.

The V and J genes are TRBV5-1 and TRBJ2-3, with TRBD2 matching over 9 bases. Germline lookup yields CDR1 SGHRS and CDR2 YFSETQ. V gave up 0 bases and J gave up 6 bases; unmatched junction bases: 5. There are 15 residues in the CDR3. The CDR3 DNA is TGCGCCAGCAGCTTGGCGGGCGGGAGGGCGGATACGCAGTATTTT. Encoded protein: CASSLAGGRADTQYF.

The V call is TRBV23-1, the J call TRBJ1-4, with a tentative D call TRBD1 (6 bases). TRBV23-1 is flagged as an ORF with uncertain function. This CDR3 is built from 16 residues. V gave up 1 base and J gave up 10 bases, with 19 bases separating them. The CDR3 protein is CASSQLHRAGGRKLFF. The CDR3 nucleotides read TGCGCCAGCAGTCAATTACACAGGGCGGGCGGAAGAAAACTGTTTTTT.